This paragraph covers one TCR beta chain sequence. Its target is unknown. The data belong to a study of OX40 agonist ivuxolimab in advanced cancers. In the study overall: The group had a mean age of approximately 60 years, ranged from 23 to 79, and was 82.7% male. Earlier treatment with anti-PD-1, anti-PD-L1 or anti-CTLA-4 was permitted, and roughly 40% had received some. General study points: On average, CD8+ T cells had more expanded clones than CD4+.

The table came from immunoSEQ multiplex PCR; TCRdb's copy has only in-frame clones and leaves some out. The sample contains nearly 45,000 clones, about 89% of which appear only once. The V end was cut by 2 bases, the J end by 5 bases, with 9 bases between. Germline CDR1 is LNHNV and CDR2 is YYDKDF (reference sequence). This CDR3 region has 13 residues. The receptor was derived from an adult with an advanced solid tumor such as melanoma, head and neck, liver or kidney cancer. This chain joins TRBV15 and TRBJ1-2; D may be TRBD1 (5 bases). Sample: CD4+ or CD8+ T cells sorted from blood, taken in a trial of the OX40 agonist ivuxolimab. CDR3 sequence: CATSRLTEYGYTF. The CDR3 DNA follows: TGTGCCACCAGCAGACTGACAGAGTATGGCTACACCTTC.